A single sample gave rise to the 8 T cell receptor beta chains below, sequenced in a study of immune evolution from preneoplasia to lung adenocarcinoma. Repertoires were generated with immunoSEQ multiplex PCR, while TCRdb's copy carries only in-frame clones and drops some. The data hold some 15,000 clones, with 80% to 90% observed a single time. The sample taken for sequencing was FFPE minimally invasive lung adenocarcinoma tissue. These receptors all stem from an older person with lung adenocarcinoma.

The rearrangement uses TRBV28 and TRBJ2-7; TRBD1 aligns across 9 bases. The CDR3 has 16 residues. Germline assignment: CDR1 MDHEN and CDR2 SYDVKM. Losses at the gene ends were 4 bases for V and 0 bases for J; bases not matched to a gene: 7. The CDR3 reads CASSSPGQGSSYEQYF. In DNA, the CDR3 is TGTGCCAGCAGTTCCCCGGGACAGGGAAGCTCCTACGAGCAGTACTTC.

The chain is built from TRBV27 and TRBJ2-5, with 7 nucleotides matching TRBD1. The germline CDR1 and CDR2 sequences are MNHEY and SMNVEV (reference sequence). The J segment lost 4 bases and the V segment lost 5 bases, leaving 13 bases of the junction unmatched. This CDR3 contains 16 residues. The CDR3 sequence is CASSPQDRSPRETQYF. The CDR3 coding sequence is TGTGCCAGCAGTCCGCAGGACAGGAGTCCAAGAGAGACCCAGTACTTC.

The chain has TRBV27 and TRBJ2-2, with D hard to call. The CDR3 runs to 12 residues. Per the germline V gene, CDR1 is MNHEY and CDR2 is SMNVEV (reference sequence). Trimming pared 6 bases from V and 2 bases from J, leaving 4 bases between. The CDR3 sequence is CASRRNTGELFF. CDR3 coding DNA: TGTGCCAGCAGAAGAAACACCGGGGAGCTGTTTTTT.

The chain has TRBV7-9 and TRBJ2-5, with 10 bases matching TRBD2. V dropped 1 base and J dropped 9; count of bases not matched to a gene: 8. The CDR3 contains 15 residues. The V gene's germline CDR1 is SEHNR and CDR2 FQNEAQ (reference sequence). CDR3 in DNA: TGTGCCAGCAGCTTAGTCGCTAGCGGGAGTAATCCCCAGTACTTC. Translating gives CASSLVASGSNPQYF.

The chain is built from TRBV4-1 and TRBJ2-7, with D perhaps assigned TRBD1 or TRBD2 (6 bases each). V was clipped by 0 bases and J by 3 bases, with 21 bases between them. Per the germline V gene, CDR1 is MGHRA and CDR2 is YSYEKL. This CDR3 has 18 residues. The CDR3 sequence: CASSQDIIVWGAGYEQYF. The CDR3, as DNA: TGCGCCAGCAGCCAAGATATCATCGTATGGGGGGCAGGCTACGAGCAGTACTTC.

The genes are TRBV11-3 and TRBJ2-7; no clear D. V lost 2 bases and J lost 3, with 8 bases in between. The CDR3 spans 13 residues. Germline CDR1 is SGHNT and CDR2 is YENEEA. CDR3 sequence: CASSLSLGYEQYF. DNA for the CDR3: TGTGCCAGCAGCTTAAGTCTGGGCTACGAGCAGTACTTC. Full variable domain (remainder filled in from reference TRBV11-3 and TRBJ2-7): EAGVVQSPRYKIIEKKQPVAFWCNPISGHNTLYWYLQNLGQGPELLIRYENEEAVDDSQLPKDRFSAERLKGVDSTLKIQPAELGDSAVYLCASSLSLGYEQYFGPGTRLTVT.

The chain has TRBV12-5 and TRBJ1-5; no reliable D call. Germline values: CDR1 LGHNT, CDR2 FRNRAP. V dropped 3 bases and J dropped 5 bases, with 8 bases sitting between them. The CDR3 has 13 residues. The CDR3 protein is CASGFGIDQPQHF. The CDR3 DNA reads TGTGCTAGTGGTTTTGGGATCGATCAGCCCCAGCATTTT.

The chain is built from TRBV5-8 and TRBJ1-1, with a tentative D call TRBD1 (5 bases). Germline CDR1 and CDR2: SGHTS and YDEGEE. The CDR3 sequence is 12 residues long. The germline V and J ends were trimmed by 4 bases and 8 bases, with 12 bases remaining between them. This CDR3 reads CASSPLGREAFF. The CDR3 DNA reads as TGTGCCAGCAGCCCCCTGGGACGGGAAGCTTTCTTT.